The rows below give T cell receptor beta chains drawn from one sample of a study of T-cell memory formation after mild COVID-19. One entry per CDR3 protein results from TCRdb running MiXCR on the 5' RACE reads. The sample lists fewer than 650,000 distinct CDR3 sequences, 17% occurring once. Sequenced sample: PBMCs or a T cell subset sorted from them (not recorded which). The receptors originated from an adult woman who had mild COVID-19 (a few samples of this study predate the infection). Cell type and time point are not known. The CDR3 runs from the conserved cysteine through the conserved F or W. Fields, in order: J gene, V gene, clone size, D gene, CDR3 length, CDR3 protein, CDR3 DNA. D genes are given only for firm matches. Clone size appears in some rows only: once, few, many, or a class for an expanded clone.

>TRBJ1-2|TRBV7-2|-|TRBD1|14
CASSLMQGVYGYTF
TGTGCCAGCAGCTTGATGCAGGGGGTCTATGGCTACACCTTC
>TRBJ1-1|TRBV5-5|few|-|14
CASSPRVRDTEAFF
TGTGCCAGCAGCCCTCGGGTCAGGGACACTGAAGCTTTCTTT
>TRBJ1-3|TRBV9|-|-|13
CASSGQAGNTIYF
TGTGCCAGCAGCGGACAGGCTGGAAACACCATATATTTT
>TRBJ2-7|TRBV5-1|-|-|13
CASSLGDNYEQYF
TGCGCCAGCAGCTTGGGTGACAACTACGAGCAGTACTTC
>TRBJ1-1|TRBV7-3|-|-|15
CASSLTGGRVTEAFF
TGTGCCAGCAGCTTAACGGGAGGGAGGGTCACTGAAGCTTTCTTT
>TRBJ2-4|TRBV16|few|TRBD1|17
CASSRQTGAGGKNIQYF
TGTGCCAGCAGCCGCCAGACAGGGGCTGGAGGCAAAAACATTCAGTACTTC
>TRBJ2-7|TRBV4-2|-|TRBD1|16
CASSQEFRTGTYEQYF
TGTGCCAGCAGCCAAGAATTTCGGACAGGGACCTACGAGCAGTACTTC
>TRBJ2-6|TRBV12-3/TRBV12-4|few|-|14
CASRTTTGANVLTF
TGTGCCAGCAGGACCACGACTGGGGCCAACGTCCTGACTTTC
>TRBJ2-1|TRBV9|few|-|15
CASSASDSSYNEQFF
TGTGCCAGCAGCGCTAGCGATAGCTCCTACAATGAGCAGTTCTTC
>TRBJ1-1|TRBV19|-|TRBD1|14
CASSPQGAVTEAFF
TGTGCCAGTAGTCCCCAGGGGGCTGTCACTGAAGCTTTCTTT
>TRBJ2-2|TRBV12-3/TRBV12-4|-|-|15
CASRDRRVNTGELFF
TGTGCCAGCAGGGACAGGAGGGTCAACACCGGGGAGCTGTTTTTT